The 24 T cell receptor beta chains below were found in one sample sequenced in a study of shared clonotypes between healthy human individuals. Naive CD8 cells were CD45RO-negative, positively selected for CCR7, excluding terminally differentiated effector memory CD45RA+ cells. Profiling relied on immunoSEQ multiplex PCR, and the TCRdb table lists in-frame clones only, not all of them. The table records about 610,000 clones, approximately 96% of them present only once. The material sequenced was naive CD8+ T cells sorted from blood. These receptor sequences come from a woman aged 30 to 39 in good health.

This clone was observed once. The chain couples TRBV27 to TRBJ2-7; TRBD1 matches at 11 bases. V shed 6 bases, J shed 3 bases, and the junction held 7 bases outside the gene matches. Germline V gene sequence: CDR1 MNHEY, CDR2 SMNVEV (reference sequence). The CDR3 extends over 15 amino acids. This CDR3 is CASRAGTGGFYEQYF. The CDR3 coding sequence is TGTGCCAGCAGAGCCGGGACAGGGGGATTCTACGAGCAGTACTTC.

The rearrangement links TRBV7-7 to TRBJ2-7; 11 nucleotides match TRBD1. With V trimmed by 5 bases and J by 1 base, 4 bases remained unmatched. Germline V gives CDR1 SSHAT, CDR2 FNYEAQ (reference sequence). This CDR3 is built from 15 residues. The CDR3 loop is CASSPGTGGSYEQYF. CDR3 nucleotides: TGTGCCAGCAGCCCTGGGACAGGGGGATCCTACGAGCAGTACTTC. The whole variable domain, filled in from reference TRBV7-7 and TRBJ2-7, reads GAGVSQSPRYKVTKRGQDVTLRCDPISSHATLYWYQQALGQGPEFLTYFNYEAQPDKSGLPSDRFSAERPEGSISTLTIQRTEQRDSAMYRCASSPGTGGSYEQYFGPGTRLTVT.

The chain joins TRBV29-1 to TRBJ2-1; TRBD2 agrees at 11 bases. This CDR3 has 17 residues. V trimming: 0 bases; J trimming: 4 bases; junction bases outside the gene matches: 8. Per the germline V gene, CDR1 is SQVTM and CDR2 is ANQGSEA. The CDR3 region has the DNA TGCAGCGTTGAAGAAGAAGGAGGGACTAGCGGTTACAATGAGCAGTTCTTC. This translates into CSVEEEGGTSGYNEQFF.

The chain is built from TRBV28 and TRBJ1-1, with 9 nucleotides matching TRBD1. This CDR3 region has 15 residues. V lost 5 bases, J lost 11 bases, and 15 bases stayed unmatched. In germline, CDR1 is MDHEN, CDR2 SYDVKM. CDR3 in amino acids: CASSPPTGGRALAFF. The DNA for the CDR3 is TGTGCCAGCAGTCCACCGACAGGGGGTCGGGCCTTGGCTTTCTTT.

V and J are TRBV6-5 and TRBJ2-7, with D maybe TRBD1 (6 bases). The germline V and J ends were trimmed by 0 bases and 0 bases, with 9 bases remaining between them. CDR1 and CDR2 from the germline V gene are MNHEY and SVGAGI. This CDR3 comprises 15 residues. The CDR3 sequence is CASSYSDSSSYEQYF. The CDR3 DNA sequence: TGTGCCAGCAGTTACTCGGACAGTAGCTCCTACGAGCAGTACTTC.

This chain's CDR3 is CASSADRQYF. CDR3 sequence (DNA): TGCGCCAGCAGTGCCGACAGGCAGTACTTC. V usage is TRBV10-2 and J usage is TRBJ2-7; tentative D call: TRBD1 (5 bases). This CDR3 has 10 amino acids. Trimming removed 4 bases from V and 9 bases from J, with 7 bases in between. Germline-derived CDR1 and CDR2 are WSHSY and SAAADI.

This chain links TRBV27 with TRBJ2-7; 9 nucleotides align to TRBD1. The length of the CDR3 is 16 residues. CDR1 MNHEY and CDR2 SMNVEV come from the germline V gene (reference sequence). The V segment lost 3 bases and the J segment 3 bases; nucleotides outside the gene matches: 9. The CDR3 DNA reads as TGTGCCAGCAGTTTCAGCTCTGGGGACAGGGACTACGAGCAGTACTTC. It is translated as CASSFSSGDRDYEQYF.

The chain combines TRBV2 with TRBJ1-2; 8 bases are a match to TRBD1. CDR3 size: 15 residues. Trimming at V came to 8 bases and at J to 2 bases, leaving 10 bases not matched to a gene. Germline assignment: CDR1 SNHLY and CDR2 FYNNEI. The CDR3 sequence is CASRQDRGLNYGYTF. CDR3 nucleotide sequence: TGTGCCAGCCGGCAAGACAGGGGCCTCAACTATGGCTACACCTTC.

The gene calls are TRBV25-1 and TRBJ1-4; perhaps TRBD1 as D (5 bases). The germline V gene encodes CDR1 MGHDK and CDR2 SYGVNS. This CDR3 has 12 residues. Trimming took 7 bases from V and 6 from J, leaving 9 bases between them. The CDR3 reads CASTGMDEKLFF. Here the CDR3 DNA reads TGTGCCAGCACAGGGATGGATGAAAAACTGTTTTTT.

CDR3 region: CASSLSSIGYEQYF. The CDR3 DNA follows: TGTGCCAGCAGTTTATCCTCCATTGGATACGAGCAGTACTTC. This chain uses TRBV27 with TRBJ2-7; D gene uncertain. The CDR3 is 14 residues long. Germline CDR1 is MNHEY and CDR2 is SMNVEV (reference sequence). With 0 bases removed from V and 4 bases from J, the gap between germline ends came to 10 bases.

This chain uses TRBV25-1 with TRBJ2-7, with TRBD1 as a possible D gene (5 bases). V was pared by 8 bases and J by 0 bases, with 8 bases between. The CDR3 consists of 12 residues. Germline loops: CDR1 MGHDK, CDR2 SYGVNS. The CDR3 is CASGAYSYEQYF. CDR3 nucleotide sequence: TGTGCCAGCGGGGCCTACTCCTACGAGCAGTACTTC.

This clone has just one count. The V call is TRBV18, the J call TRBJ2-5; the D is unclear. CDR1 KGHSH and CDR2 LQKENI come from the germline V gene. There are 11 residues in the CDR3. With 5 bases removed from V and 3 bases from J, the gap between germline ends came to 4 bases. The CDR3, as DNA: TGTGCCAGCTCATCGGAAGAGACCCAGTACTTC. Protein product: CASSSEETQYF.

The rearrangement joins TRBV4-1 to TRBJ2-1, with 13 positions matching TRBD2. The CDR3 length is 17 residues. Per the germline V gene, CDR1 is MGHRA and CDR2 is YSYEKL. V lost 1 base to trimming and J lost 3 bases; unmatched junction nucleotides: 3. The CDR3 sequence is CASSQVTSGGSYNEQFF. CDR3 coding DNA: TGCGCCAGCAGCCAAGTGACTAGCGGGGGGAGCTACAATGAGCAGTTCTTC.

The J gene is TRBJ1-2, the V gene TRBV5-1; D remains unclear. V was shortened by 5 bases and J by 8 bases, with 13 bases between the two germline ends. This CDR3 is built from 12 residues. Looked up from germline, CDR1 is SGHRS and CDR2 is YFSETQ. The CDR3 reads CASRGSGVGYTF. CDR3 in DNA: TGCGCCAGCAGGGGGAGCGGGGTCGGCTACACCTTC.

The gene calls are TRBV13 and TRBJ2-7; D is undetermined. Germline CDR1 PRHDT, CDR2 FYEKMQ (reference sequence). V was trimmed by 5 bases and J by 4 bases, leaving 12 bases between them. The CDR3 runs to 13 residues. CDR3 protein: CASSPDGVYEQYF. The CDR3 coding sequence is TGTGCCAGCAGCCCGGATGGCGTATACGAGCAGTACTTC.

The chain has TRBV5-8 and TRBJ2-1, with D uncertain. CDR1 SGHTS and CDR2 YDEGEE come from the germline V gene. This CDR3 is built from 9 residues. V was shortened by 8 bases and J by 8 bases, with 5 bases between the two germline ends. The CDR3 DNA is TGTGCCAGGGGCTATGAGCAGTTCTTC. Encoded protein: CARGYEQFF.

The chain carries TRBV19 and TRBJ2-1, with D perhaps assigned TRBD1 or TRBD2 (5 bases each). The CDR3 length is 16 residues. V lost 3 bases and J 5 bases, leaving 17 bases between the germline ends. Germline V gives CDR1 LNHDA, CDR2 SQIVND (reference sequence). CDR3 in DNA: TGTGCCAGTAGTATCGGGGCGGGTGCTGCCCACAATGAGCAGTTCTTC. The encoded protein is CASSIGAGAAHNEQFF.

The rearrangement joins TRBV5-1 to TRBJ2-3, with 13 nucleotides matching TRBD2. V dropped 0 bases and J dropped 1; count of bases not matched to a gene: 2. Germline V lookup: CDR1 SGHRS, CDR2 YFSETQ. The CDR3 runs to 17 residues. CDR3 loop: CASSLDGLAGGTDTQYF. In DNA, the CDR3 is TGCGCCAGCAGCTTGGATGGACTAGCGGGAGGCACAGATACGCAGTATTTT.

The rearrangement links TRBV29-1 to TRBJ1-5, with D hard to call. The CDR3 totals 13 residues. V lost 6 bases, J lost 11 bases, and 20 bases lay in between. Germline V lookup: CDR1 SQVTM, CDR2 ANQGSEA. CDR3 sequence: CSVAGENFASQHF. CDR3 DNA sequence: TGCAGCGTCGCCGGGGAGAATTTTGCTTCCCAGCATTTT.

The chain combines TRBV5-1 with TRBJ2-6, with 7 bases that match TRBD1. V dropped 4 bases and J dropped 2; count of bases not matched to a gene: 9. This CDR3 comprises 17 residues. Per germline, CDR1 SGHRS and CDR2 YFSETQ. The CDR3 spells CASSLVIRGPGANVLTF. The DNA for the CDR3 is TGCGCCAGCAGCCTGGTAATTAGGGGGCCTGGGGCCAACGTCCTGACTTTC.

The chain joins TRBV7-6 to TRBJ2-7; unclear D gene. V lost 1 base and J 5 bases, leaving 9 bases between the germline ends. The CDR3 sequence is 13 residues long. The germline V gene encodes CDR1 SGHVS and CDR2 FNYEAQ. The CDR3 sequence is CASSLDVENEQYF. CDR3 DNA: TGTGCCAGCAGCTTAGACGTGGAAAACGAGCAGTACTTC.

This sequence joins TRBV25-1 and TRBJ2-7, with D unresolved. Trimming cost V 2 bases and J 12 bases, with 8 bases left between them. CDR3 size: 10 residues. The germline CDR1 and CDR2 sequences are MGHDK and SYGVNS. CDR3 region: CASSEGTWYF. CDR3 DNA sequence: TGTGCCAGCAGTGAAGGCACATGGTACTTC.

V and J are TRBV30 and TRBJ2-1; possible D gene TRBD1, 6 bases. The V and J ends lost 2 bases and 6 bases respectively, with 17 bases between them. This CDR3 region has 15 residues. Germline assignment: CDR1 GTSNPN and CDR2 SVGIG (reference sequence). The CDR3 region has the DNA TGTGCCTGGAGTTGGGGAACCGGACAGCTCAATGAGCAGTTCTTC. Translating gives CAWSWGTGQLNEQFF.

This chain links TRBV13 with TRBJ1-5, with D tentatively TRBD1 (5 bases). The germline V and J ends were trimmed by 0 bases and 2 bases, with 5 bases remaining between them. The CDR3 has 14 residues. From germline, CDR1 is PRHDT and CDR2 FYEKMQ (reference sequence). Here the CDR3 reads CASSLGGGNQPQHF. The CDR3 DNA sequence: TGTGCCAGCAGCTTAGGAGGGGGCAATCAGCCCCAGCATTTT. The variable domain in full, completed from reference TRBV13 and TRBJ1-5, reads AAGVIQSPRHLIKEKRETATLKCYPIPRHDTVYWYQQGPGQDPQFLISFYEKMQSDKGSIPDRFSAQQFSDYHSELNMSSLELGDSALYFCASSLGGGNQPQHFGDGTRLSIL.